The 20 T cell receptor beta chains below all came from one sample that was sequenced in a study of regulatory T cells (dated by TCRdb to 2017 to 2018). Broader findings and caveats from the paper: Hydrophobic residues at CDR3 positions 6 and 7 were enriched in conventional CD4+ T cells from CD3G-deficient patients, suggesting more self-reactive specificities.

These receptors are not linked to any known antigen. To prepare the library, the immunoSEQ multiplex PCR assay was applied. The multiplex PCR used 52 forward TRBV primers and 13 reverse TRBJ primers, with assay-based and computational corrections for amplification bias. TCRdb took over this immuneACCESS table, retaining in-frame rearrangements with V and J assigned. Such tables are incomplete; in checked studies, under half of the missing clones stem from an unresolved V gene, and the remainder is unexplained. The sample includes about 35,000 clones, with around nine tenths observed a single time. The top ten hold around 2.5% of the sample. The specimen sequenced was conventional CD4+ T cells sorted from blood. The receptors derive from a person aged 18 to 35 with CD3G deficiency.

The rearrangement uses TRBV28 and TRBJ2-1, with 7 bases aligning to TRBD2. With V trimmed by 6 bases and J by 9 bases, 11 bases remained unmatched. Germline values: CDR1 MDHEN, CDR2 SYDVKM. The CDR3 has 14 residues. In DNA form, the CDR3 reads TGTGCCAGCAGCTGGGTTCAGGGCGGGGGTGAGCAGTTCTTC. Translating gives CASSWVQGGGEQFF.

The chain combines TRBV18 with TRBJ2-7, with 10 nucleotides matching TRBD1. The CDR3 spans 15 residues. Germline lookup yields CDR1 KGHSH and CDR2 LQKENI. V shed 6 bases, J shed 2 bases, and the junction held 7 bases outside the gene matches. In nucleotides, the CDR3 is TGTGCCAGCTCTCCGACAGGGGGCCCTACCTACGAGCAGTACTTC. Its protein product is CASSPTGGPTYEQYF.

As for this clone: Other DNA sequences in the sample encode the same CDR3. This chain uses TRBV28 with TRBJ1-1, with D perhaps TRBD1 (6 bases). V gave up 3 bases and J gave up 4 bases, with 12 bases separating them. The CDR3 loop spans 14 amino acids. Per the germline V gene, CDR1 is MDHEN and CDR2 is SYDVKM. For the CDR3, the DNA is TGTGCCAGCAGTTTCAGGGGAAGGGGCACTGAAGCTTTCTTT. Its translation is CASSFRGRGTEAFF.

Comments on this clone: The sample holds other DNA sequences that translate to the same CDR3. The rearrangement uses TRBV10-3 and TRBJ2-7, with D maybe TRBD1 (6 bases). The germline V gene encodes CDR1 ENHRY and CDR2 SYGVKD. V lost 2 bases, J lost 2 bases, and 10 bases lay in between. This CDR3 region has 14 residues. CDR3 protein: CAISESDRPYEQYF. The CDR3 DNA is TGTGCCATCAGTGAGAGTGACAGGCCCTACGAGCAGTACTTC.

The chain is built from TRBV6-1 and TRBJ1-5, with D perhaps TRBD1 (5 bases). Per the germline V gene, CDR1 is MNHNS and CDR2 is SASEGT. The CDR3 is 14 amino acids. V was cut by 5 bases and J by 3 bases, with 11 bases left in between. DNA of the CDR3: TGTGCCAGCAGTCAGGGCGGACCCAATCAGCCCCAGCATTTT. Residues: CASSQGGPNQPQHF.

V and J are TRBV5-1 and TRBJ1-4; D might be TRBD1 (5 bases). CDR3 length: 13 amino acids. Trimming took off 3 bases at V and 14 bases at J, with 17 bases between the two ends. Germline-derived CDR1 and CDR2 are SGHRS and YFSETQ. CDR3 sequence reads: CASSSQTGQRLFF. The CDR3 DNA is TGCGCCAGCAGCTCCCAAACCGGACAAAGGCTGTTTTTT.

CDR3 sequence reads: CASSGRGYEQYF. The CDR3 nucleotides are TGTGCCAGCAGTGGCAGGGGCTACGAGCAGTACTTC. The gene calls are TRBV6-1 and TRBJ2-7, with a weak D call TRBD1 (6 bases). The CDR3 has 12 residues. Trimming removed 4 bases at V and 3 bases at J, with 7 bases between. Looked up from germline, CDR1 is MNHNS and CDR2 is SASEGT.

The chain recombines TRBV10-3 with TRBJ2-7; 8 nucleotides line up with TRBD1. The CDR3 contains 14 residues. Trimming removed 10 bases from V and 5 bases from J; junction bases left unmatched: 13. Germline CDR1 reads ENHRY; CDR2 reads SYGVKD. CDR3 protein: CATQSGQGHDEQYF. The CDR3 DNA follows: TGTGCCACCCAGAGCGGACAGGGCCACGACGAGCAGTACTTC.

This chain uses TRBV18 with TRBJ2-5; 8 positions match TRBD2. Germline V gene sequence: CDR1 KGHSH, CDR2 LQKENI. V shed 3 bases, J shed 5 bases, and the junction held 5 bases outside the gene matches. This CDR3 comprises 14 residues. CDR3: CASSPGLGSETQYF. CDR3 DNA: TGTGCCAGCTCACCGGGACTAGGGAGCGAGACCCAGTACTTC.

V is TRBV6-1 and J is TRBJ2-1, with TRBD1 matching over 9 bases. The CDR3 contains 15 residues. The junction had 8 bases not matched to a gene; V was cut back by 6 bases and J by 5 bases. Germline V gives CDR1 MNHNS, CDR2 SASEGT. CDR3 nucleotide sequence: TGTGCCAGCAGCTCCGGGACAGGGAACAACAATGAGCAGTTCTTC. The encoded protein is CASSSGTGNNNEQFF.

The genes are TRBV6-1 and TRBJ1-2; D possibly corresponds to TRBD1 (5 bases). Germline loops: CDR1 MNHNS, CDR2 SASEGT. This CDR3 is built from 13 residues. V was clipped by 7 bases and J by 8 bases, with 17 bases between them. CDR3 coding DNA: TGTGCCAGCAAAATCACAGGCGGGCAAGGCTACACCTTC. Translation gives CASKITGGQGYTF.

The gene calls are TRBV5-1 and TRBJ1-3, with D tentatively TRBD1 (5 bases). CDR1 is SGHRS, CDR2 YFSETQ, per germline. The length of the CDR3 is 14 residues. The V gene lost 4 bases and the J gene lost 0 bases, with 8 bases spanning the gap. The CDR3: CASSEGSSGNTIYF. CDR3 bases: TGCGCCAGCAGCGAGGGGAGCTCTGGAAACACCATATATTTT. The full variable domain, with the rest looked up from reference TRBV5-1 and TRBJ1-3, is KAGVTQTPRYLIKTRGQQVTLSCSPISGHRSVSWYQQTPGQGLQFLFEYFSETQRNKGNFPGRFSGRQFSNSRSEMNVSTLELGDSALYLCASSEGSSGNTIYFGEGSWLTVV.

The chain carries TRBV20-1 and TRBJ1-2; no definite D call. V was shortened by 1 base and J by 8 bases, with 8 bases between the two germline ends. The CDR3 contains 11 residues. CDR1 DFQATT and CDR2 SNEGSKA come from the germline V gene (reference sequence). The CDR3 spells CSARVGWGYTF. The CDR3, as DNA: TGCAGTGCTAGAGTGGGATGGGGCTACACCTTC.

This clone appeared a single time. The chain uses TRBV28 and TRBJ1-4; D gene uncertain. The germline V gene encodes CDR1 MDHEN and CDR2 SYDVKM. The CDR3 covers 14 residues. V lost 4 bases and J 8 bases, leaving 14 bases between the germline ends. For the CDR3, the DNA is TGTGCCAGCAGTTCCACTGACCTTTACGAAAAACTGTTTTTT. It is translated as CASSSTDLYEKLFF.

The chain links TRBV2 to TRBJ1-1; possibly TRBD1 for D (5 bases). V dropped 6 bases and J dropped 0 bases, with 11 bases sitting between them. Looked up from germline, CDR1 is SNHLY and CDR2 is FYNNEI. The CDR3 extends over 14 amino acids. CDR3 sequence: CASRPGLLNTEAFF. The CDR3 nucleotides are TGTGCCAGCAGACCGGGACTATTGAACACTGAAGCTTTCTTT.

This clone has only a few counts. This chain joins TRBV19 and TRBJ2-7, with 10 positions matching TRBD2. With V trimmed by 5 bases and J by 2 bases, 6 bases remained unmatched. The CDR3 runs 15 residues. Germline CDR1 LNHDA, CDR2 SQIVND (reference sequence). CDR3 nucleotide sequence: TGTGCCAGTAGTGAGCGGACTAGCGGCACCTACGAGCAGTACTTC. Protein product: CASSERTSGTYEQYF.

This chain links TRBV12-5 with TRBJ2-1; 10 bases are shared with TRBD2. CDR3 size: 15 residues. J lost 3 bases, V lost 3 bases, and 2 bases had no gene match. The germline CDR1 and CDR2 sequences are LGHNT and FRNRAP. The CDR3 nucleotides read TGTGCTAGTGGTTTCGGACTAGCGGACTACAATGAGCAGTTCTTC. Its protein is CASGFGLADYNEQFF.

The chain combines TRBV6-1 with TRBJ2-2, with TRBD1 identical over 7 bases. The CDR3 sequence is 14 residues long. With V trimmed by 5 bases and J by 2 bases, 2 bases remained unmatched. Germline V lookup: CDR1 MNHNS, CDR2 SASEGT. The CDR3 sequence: CASSRQGNTGELFF. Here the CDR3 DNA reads TGTGCCAGCAGTCGACAGGGAAACACCGGGGAGCTGTTTTTT.

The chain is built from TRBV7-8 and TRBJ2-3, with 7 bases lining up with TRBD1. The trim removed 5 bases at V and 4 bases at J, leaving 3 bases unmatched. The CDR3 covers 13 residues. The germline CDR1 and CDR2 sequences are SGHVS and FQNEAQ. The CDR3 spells CASSRQGADTQYF. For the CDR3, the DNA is TGTGCCAGCAGCCGCCAGGGGGCAGATACGCAGTATTTT.

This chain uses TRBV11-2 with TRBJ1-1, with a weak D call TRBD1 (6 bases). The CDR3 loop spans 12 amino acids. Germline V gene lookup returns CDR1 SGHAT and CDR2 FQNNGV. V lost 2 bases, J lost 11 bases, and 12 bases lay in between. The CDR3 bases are TGTGCCAGCAGCTTACGGCAGGGGCCGGCTTTCTTT. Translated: CASSLRQGPAFF.